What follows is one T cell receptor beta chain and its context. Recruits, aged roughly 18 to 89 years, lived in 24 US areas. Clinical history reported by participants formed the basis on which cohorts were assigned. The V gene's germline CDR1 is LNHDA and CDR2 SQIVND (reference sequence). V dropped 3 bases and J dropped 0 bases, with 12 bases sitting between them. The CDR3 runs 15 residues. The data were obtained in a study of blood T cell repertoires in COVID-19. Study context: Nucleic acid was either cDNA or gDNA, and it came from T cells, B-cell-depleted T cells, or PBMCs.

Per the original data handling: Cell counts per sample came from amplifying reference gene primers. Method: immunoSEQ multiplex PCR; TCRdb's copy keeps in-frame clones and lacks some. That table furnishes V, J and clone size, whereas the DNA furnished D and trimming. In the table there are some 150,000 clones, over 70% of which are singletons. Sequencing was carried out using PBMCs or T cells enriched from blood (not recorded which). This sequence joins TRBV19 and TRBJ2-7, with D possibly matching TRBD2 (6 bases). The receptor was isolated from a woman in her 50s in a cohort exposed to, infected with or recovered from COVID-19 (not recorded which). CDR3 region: CASSIYGGNSYEQYF. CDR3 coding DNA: TGTGCCAGTAGTATTTATGGGGGGAACTCCTACGAGCAGTACTTC.